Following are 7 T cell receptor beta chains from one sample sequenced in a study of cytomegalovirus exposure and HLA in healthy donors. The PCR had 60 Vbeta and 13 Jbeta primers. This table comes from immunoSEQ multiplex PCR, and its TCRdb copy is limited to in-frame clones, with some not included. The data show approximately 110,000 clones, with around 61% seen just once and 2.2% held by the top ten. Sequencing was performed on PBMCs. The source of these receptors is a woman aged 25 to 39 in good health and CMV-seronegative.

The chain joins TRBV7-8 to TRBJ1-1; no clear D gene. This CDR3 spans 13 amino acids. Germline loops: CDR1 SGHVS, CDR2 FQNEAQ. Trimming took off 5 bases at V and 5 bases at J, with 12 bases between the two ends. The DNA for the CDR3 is TGTGCCAGCAGCCAGTCAGGAGGGACTGAAGCTTTCTTT. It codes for CASSQSGGTEAFF.

CDR3 loop: CASSAKREGHNEQFF. The CDR3 DNA is TGTGCCAGCAGCGCCAAGCGGGAGGGCCACAATGAGCAGTTCTTC. The V and J genes are TRBV9 and TRBJ2-1, with 10 bases fitting TRBD2. After removal of 3 bases from V and 5 bases from J, the junction contained 5 bases not matched to a gene. The CDR3 loop spans 15 amino acids. Germline V gene lookup returns CDR1 SGDLS and CDR2 YYNGEE.

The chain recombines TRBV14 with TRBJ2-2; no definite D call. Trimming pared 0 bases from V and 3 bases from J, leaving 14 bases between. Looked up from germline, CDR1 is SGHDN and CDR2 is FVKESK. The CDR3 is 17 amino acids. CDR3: CASSQDPLSTDTGELFF. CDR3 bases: TGTGCCAGCAGCCAAGATCCACTTTCCACGGACACCGGGGAGCTGTTTTTT.

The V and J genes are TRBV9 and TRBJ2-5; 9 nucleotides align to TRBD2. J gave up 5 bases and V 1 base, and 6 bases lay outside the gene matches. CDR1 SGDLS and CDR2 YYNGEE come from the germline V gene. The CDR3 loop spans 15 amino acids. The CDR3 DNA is TGTGCCAGCAGCGTATCTGGCGGGAGGGTGGAGACCCAGTACTTC. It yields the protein CASSVSGGRVETQYF.

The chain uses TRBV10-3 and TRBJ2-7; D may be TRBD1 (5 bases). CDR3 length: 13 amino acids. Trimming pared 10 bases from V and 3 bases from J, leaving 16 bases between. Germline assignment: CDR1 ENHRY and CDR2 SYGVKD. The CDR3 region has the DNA TGTGCCACCAAAAACAGGACCGGCTACGAGCAGTACTTC. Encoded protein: CATKNRTGYEQYF.

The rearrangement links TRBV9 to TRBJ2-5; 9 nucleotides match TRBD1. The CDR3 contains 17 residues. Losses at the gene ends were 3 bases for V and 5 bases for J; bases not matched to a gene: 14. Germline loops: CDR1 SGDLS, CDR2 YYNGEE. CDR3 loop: CASSASHMDRGIETQYF. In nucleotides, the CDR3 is TGTGCCAGCAGCGCCTCGCATATGGACAGGGGTATTGAGACCCAGTACTTC.

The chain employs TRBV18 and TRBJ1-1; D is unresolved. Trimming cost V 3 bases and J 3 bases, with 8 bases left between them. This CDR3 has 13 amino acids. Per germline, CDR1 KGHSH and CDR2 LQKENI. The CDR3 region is CASSPESHTEAFF. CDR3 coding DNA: TGTGCCAGCTCACCGGAGAGTCACACTGAAGCTTTCTTT.